The T cell receptor beta chain described here comes from a study of regulatory T cells in long-lasting Graves disease. General study results and limits: There were preferences for TRBV28, TRBJ1-2 and TRBJ2-5 in persistent disease. Among the persistent patients, thousands of public clonotypes were shared, more than the approximately 960 shared among new patients.

Time point noted: newly diagnosed GD, antithyroid drugs for less than 3 months. Extracted RNA from PBMCs served as the source of the TCR library. Building the TCR beta libraries relied on iRepertoire HTBI primers, and CDR3 regions underwent Arm-PCR. Via MiXCR, TCRdb re-called the multiplex PCR reads, giving one row per CDR3 protein. Among approximately 540,000 distinct CDR3 sequences listed, around 12% were seen once. Notes on this clonotype: Its antigen is still unknown.

V gave up 3 bases and J gave up 0 bases, with 8 bases separating them. CDR1 is SGDLS and CDR2 is YYNGEE in the germline V gene. CDR3 length: 14 amino acids. These same records also appear under a second study, on T cells in Graves' hyperthyroidism and ophthalmopathy. From that study: A set of HTBI primers served as the primers for a first-round RT-PCR of the TCR CDR3. Most thyroid clonotypes expanded above 0.001 were also detected in blood.

The source material was peripheral blood mononuclear cells (PBMCs), sampled at new diagnosis, from a patient treated with antithyroid drugs. The receptor was derived from a woman aged 25 to 39 with Graves disease. The V and J genes are TRBV9 and TRBJ2-3; D unresolved. CDR3 sequence reads: CASSAYGSTDTQYF. Written as DNA, the CDR3 is TGTGCCAGCAGCGCGTACGGGAGCACAGATACGCAGTATTTT.